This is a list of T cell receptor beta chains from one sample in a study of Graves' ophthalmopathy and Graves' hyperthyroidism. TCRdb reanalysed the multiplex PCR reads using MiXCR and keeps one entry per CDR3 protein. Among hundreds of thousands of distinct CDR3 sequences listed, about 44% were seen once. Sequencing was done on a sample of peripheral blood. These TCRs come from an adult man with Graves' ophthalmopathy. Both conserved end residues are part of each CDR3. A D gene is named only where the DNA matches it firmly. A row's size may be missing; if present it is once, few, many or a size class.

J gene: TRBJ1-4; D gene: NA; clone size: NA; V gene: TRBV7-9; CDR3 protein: CASRPGPVEKLFF; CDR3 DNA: TGTGCCAGCAGGCCGGGACCGGTTGAAAAACTGTTTTTT
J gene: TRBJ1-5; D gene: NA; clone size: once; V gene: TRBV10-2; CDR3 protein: CASSESGGPGQPQHF; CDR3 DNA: TGCGCCAGCAGTGAGTCGGGGGGCCCTGGTCAGCCCCAGCATTTT
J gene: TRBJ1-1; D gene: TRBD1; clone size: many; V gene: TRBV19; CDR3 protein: CASSQSRDSYREAFF; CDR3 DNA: TGTGCCAGTAGCCAGTCCCGGGACAGTTACCGCGAAGCTTTCTTT
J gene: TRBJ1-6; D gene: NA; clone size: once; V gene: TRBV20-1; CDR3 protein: CSARDPQVSLNSPLHF; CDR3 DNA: TGCAGTGCTAGAGATCCCCAGGTCTCCTTGAATTCACCCCTCCACTTT
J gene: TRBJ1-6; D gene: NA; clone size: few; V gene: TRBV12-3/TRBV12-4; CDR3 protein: CASRAPTRPWGSPLHF; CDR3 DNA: TGTGCCAGCAGAGCCCCTACTCGACCCTGGGGTTCACCCCTCCACTTT
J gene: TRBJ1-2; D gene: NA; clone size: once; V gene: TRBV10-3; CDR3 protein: CAISDGYGYTF; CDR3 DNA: TGTGCCATCAGTGACGGCTATGGCTACACCTTC
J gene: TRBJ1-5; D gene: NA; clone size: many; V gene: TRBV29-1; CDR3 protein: CSVGTGREPQHF; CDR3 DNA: TGCAGCGTTGGAACGGGAAGAGAGCCCCAGCATTTT
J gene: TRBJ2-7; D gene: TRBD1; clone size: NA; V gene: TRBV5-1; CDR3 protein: CASSPDRGRPDSYEQYF; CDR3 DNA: TGCGCCAGCAGCCCGGACAGGGGGCGACCCGACTCCTACGAGCAGTACTTC
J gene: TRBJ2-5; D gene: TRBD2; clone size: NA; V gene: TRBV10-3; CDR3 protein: CAIGLAADTQYF; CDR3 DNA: TGTGCCATTGGACTAGCGGCAGATACGCAGTACTTC
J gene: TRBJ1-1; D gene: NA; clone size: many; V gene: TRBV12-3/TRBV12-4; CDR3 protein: CASSLVGVQNTEAFF; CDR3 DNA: TGTGCCAGCAGTTTAGTGGGGGTTCAGAACACTGAAGCTTTCTTT
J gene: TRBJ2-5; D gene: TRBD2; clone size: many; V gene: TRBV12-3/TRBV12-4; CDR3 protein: CASSPQSGGAKTQYF; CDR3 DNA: TGTGCCAGCAGCCCCCAGAGCGGGGGGGCCAAGACCCAGTACTTC
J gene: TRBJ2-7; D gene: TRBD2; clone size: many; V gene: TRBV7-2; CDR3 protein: CASSPRTSAGNEQYF; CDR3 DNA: TGTGCCAGCAGCCCTAGGACTAGCGCGGGCAACGAGCAGTACTTC
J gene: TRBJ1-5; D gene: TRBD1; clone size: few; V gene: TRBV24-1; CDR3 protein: CARFQDRGNQPQHF; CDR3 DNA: TGTGCTAGGTTCCAGGACAGGGGGAATCAGCCCCAGCATTTT
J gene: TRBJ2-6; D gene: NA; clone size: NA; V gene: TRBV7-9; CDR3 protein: CASSSDLSGANVLTF; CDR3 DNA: TGTGCCAGCAGCTCAGATCTCTCTGGGGCCAACGTCCTGACTTTC
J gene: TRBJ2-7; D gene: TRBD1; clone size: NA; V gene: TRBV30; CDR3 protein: CAHRQGLGYEQYF; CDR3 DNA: TGTGCCCACAGACAGGGGCTAGGTTACGAGCAGTACTTC
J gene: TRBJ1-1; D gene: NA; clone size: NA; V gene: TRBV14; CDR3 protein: CASSLESAATEAFF; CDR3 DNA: TGTGCCAGCAGCCTTGAATCGGCTGCGACTGAAGCTTTCTTT